Listed below are T cell receptor beta chains from one sample, sequenced in a study of T cells of healthy individuals. MiXCR was run by TCRdb on the 5' RACE reads, yielding one entry per CDR3 protein. The sample lists about 100,000 distinct CDR3 sequences, roughly 18% occurring once. The origin of the receptors is a human donor in good health. Each CDR3 is given with its conserved first and last residue. D genes are given only for firm matches. The size field is filled for only some rows; it gives once, few, many or a size class.

J: TRBJ1-2
V: TRBV27
size: NA
D: NA
CDR3: CASSLSVARGYGYTF
DNA: TGTGCCAGCAGTTTATCGGTGGCCCGGGGCTATGGCTACACCTTC

J: TRBJ2-3
V: TRBV18
size: few
D: NA
CDR3: CASSSRTVPLFTDTQYF
DNA: TGTGCCAGCTCATCCCGGACGGTCCCTTTATTCACAGATACGCAGTATTTT

J: TRBJ2-3
V: TRBV6-5
size: many
D: NA
CDR3: CASRVQQGGPDTQYF
DNA: TGTGCCAGCAGGGTTCAGCAGGGGGGCCCAGATACGCAGTATTTT

J: TRBJ2-6
V: TRBV20-1
size: NA
D: NA
CDR3: CSARDASGANVLTF
DNA: TGCAGTGCTAGAGACGCATCTGGGGCCAACGTCCTGACTTTC

J: TRBJ2-1
V: TRBV3-1
size: many
D: NA
CDR3: CASSQDLKKVQFF
DNA: TGTGCCAGCAGCCAAGATTTAAAAAAGGTGCAGTTCTTC

J: TRBJ2-1
V: TRBV5-1
size: few
D: NA
CDR3: CASSFDGGHNEQFF
DNA: TGCGCCAGCAGCTTCGACGGGGGCCACAATGAGCAGTTCTTC

J: TRBJ1-5
V: TRBV20-1
size: few
D: NA
CDR3: CSAPDSYNQPQHF
DNA: TGCAGTGCCCCGGACAGTTACAATCAGCCCCAGCATTTT

J: TRBJ2-3
V: TRBV25-1
size: few
D: NA
CDR3: CASSDQGADTQYF
DNA: TGTGCCAGCAGTGATCAGGGTGCAGATACGCAGTATTTT

J: TRBJ2-3
V: TRBV7-2
size: few
D: NA
CDR3: CASSLAGSGVSTDTQYF
DNA: TGTGCCAGCAGCTTAGCTGGTAGCGGAGTTAGCACAGATACGCAGTATTTT

J: TRBJ2-5
V: TRBV10-2
size: many
D: NA
CDR3: CATVESPQETQYF
DNA: TGCGCCACTGTAGAATCCCCCCAAGAGACCCAGTACTTC

J: TRBJ2-7
V: TRBV4-3
size: few
D: TRBD1
CDR3: CASSQETGDSYEQYF
DNA: TGCGCCAGCAGCCAAGAAACAGGGGATTCCTACGAGCAGTACTTC

J: TRBJ2-7
V: TRBV4-3
size: once
D: NA
CDR3: CASSQDWGAGAVIGYF
DNA: NA

J: TRBJ1-6
V: TRBV5-1
size: NA
D: NA
CDR3: CASSWTAYNSPLHF
DNA: TGCGCCAGCAGCTGGACAGCTTATAATTCACCCCTCCACTTT

J: TRBJ2-7
V: TRBV20-1
size: few
D: TRBD1
CDR3: CSAIRDRVIGYSYEQYF
DNA: TGCAGTGCTATACGGGACAGGGTCATAGGGTACTCCTACGAGCAGTACTTC

J: TRBJ1-2
V: TRBV29-1
size: NA
D: NA
CDR3: CSVETGLSGYGYTF
DNA: TGCAGCGTTGAGACGGGGCTCTCAGGCTATGGCTACACCTTC

J: TRBJ2-3
V: TRBV6-2/TRBV6-3
size: NA
D: NA
CDR3: CASSYSRDTQYF
DNA: TGTGCCAGCAGTTACTCTAGAGATACGCAGTATTTT

J: TRBJ1-5
V: TRBV7-9
size: NA
D: NA
CDR3: CASSFYICSATSSGAGNQPQHF
DNA: NA

J: TRBJ1-1
V: TRBV20-1
size: NA
D: TRBD1
CDR3: CSAAGQGTEAFF
DNA: TGCAGTGCGGCGGGACAGGGCACTGAAGCTTTCTTT

J: TRBJ1-2
V: TRBV7-9
size: few
D: NA
CDR3: CASSFDSFGYTF
DNA: TGTGCCAGCAGCTTCGACAGCTTCGGCTACACCTTC

J: TRBJ2-7
V: TRBV6-2/TRBV6-3
size: few
D: NA
CDR3: CASSTRQGAYEQYF
DNA: TGTGCCAGCAGTACCCGACAAGGTGCCTACGAGCAGTACTTC

J: TRBJ2-7
V: TRBV9
size: many
D: TRBD2
CDR3: CASSVGGGRRYF
DNA: TGTGCCAGCAGCGTAGGCGGCGGGAGACGGTACTTC

J: TRBJ2-3
V: TRBV5-1
size: many
D: TRBD2
CDR3: CASSLTSVRTDTQYF
DNA: TGCGCCAGCAGCTTGACTAGCGTCCGCACAGATACGCAGTATTTT

J: TRBJ1-2
V: TRBV6-2/TRBV6-3
size: many
D: NA
CDR3: CASSQGQNYGYTF
DNA: TGTGCCAGCAGCCAAGGACAGAACTATGGCTACACCTTC

J: TRBJ1-1
V: TRBV4-2
size: few
D: NA
CDR3: CASSQTTLMNTEAFF
DNA: TGTGCCAGCAGCCAAACGACACTTATGAACACTGAAGCTTTCTTT